This TCR beta chain emerged from a study of graft-versus-host responses after intestinal transplantation. Study information: Each of the recipients got a multivisceral, liver-intestinal, or isolated intestinal transplant.

The assay was immunoSEQ multiplex PCR, and TCRdb's table has in-frame clones only and misses some. The sample holds about 19,000 clones, approximately 80% seen once. The CDR3 loop spans 14 amino acids. Deletions cut 2 bases from V and 7 bases from J, with 15 bases between. Germline V lookup: CDR1 SGHDN, CDR2 FVKESK. Study-level findings and limits: Analysis identified GvH clones in recipient marrow, with some appearing first in ileum or blood.

With respect to this clone: Its antigen is still unknown.

V usage is TRBV14 and J usage is TRBJ2-7, with a weak D call TRBD2 (6 bases). The sequencing used PBMCs, collected 14 days after transplant. This receptor was identified in a human patient who received an intestinal transplant, so some T cells may come from the graft donor. CDR3 bases: TGTGCCAGCAGCCAACGCAGCACTAGCCTTGAGCAGTACTTC. Its translation: CASSQRSTSLEQYF.